What follows describes a single TCR beta chain. Using immunoSEQ multiplex PCR, the repertoire was profiled, and TCRdb retains in-frame clones only, with some absent. The table includes hundreds of thousands of clones, approximately 96% detected once. These data originate in a study of shared clonotypes between healthy human individuals. CDR3 size: 17 residues. J gave up 1 base and V 0 bases, and 7 bases lay outside the gene matches. Per the germline V gene, CDR1 is KGHSH and CDR2 is LQKENI. Naive CD8 cells lacked CD45RO, underwent positive selection for CCR7 and left out terminally differentiated effector memory CD45RA+ cells.

The origin of this receptor is a woman aged 25 to 39 in good health. Specimen: naive CD8+ T cells sorted from blood. The chain uses TRBV18 and TRBJ2-5; 8 bases agree with TRBD1. CDR3 sequence: CASSPPATGDSQETQYF. CDR3 DNA: TGTGCCAGCTCACCACCGGCGACAGGGGATTCCCAAGAGACCCAGTACTTC.